The clone carrying this T cell receptor (beta chain) was counted at least ten times. What it binds is unknown. Genomic DNA served as template for TCR beta VDJ and CDR3 profiling. TCRdb itself ran the reads through MiXCR, one entry per CDR3 protein. The sample lists around 250,000 distinct CDR3 sequences, roughly three fifths occurring once. This entry comes from a study of CD8+CD57+ T cells in acquired aplastic anemia. Across the whole study: Sorted CD4+ and CD8+ cell DNA averaged about 3.5 ug. General study results and limits: No significant patient-versus-control difference appeared in CD8+ Simpson's diversity. There were twenty-nine CD8+ CDR3 sequences that occurred in both patients and controls.

The CDR3 covers 14 residues. Germline V gene data show CDR1 as SNHLY and CDR2 as FYNNEI. Trimming removed 7 bases from V and 7 bases from J; junction bases left unmatched: 10. The clonotype originates from a human donor with severe aplastic anemia or a healthy control (not recorded which). Sequenced: sorted CD4+, CD8+, or CD8+CD57+ T cells (not recorded which) from PBMCs. The genes are TRBV2 and TRBJ1-1; 9 bases are shared with TRBD1. The CDR3: CASILQGASGEAFF. DNA for the CDR3: TGTGCCAGCATTCTACAGGGGGCGTCGGGTGAAGCTTTCTTT. The full variable domain, in which reference TRBV2 and TRBJ1-1 provide the parts outside the CDR3, is EPEVTQTPSHQVTQMGQEVILRCVPISNHLYFYWYRQILGQKVEFLVSFYNNEISEKSEIFDDQFSVERPDGSNFTLKIRSTKLEDSAMYFCASILQGASGEAFFGQGTRLTVV.